This TCR beta chain was documented in a study of T-cell memory formation after mild COVID-19. Study at large: TCR clusters were mostly confined to one donor each. Study results and limitations: That cross-reactive memory joined was suggested by some responding clones appearing in pre-infection memory. Contracting clones from day 15 to 85 had balanced CD4/CD8; later expanders favoured CD4+.

5'RACE with constant-segment primers built TCRalpha and TCRbeta cDNA libraries with UMIs. TCRdb re-analysed the 5' RACE reads in MiXCR, keeping a single row per CDR3 protein. The repertoire has under 450,000 distinct CDR3 sequences, 13% to 15% of them found once; the top ten carry around a fifth. J lost 2 bases, V lost 2 bases, and 5 bases had no gene match. CDR1 is KGHSH and CDR2 is LQKENI in the germline V gene. This CDR3 comprises 15 residues. This clonotype turned up a few times. Its target is unknown. This clonotype was sampled from a man between 18 and 35 years old who had mild COVID-19 (a few samples of this study predate the infection). Cell type and time point are not known. The material sequenced was PBMCs or a T cell subset sorted from them (not recorded which). The rearrangement joins TRBV18 to TRBJ2-5; 7 nucleotides agree with TRBD1. This CDR3 reads CASSPEDRKQETQYF. CDR3 sequence (DNA): TGTGCCAGCTCACCAGAGGACAGGAAACAAGAGACCCAGTACTTC.